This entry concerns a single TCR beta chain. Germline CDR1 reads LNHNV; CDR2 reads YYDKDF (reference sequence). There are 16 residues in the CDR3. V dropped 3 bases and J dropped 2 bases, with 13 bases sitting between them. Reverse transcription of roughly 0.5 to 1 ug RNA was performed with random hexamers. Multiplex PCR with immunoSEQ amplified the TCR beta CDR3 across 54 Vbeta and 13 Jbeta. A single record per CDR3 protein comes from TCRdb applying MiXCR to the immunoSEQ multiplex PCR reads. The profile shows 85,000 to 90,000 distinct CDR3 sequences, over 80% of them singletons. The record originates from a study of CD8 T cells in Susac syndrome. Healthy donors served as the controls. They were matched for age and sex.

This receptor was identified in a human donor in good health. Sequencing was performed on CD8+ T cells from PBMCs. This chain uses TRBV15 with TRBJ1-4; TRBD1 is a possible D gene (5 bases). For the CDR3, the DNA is TGTGCCACCAGCAGCACCCCTCGACAGACTAATGAAAAACTGTTTTTT. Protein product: CATSSTPRQTNEKLFF.